The sequence of this TCR beta chain was determined in a study of cytomegalovirus exposure and HLA in healthy donors. In the PCR, 60 Vbeta and 13 Jbeta primers were used. TCRdb's table, derived via immunoSEQ multiplex PCR, lists solely in-frame clones and lacks some. Of roughly 80,000 clones listed, about 84% are singletons. Per germline, CDR1 SGHTA and CDR2 FQGNSA. The CDR3 is 17 amino acids. The J segment lost 6 bases and the V segment lost 3 bases, leaving 9 bases of the junction unmatched. As regards this clone: Its antigen is not identified.

Study-level points and caveats: Analysis was performed later, and it showed HLA-associated TCR beta chains to be more clonally expanded than equally common others. The majority of CMV-associated TCR beta chains were reported as apparently HLA-restricted in a later analysis. Specificity of a few CMV-associated chains for CMV antigens was verified in vitro.

Material for sequencing was PBMCs. This receptor was taken from a man aged 35 to 55 in good health and CMV-seronegative. The chain employs TRBV7-2 and TRBJ1-5, with TRBD1 matching 12 bases. This CDR3 is CASSLTSGTGGGQPQHF. The CDR3 coding sequence is TGTGCCAGCAGCTTGACCTCCGGGACAGGGGGCGGTCAGCCCCAGCATTTT.